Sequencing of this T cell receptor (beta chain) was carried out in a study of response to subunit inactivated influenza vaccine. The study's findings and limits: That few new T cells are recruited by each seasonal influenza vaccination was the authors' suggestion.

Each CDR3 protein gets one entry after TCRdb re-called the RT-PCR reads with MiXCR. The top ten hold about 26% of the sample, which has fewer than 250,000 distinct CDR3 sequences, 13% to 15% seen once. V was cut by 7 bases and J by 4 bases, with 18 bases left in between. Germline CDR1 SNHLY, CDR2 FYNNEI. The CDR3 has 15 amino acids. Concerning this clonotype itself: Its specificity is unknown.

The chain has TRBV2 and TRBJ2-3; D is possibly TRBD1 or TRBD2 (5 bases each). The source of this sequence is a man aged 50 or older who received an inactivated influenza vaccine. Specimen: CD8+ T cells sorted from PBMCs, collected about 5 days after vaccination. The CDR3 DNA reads TGTGCCAGCACCCCCCCCGGGGCGATGGCAGATACGCAGTATTTT. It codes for CASTPPGAMADTQYF.